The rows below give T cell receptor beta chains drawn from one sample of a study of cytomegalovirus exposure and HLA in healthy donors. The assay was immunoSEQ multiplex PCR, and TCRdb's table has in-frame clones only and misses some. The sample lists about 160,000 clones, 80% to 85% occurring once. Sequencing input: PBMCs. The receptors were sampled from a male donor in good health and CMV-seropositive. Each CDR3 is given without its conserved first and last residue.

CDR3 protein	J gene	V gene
ASSLQGRTEAF	TRBJ1-1	TRBV7-2
ASTWGGDGGELF	TRBJ2-2	TRBV28
ASSWGQSDYGYT	TRBJ1-2	TRBV5-4
ASSKGQGTSGNTIY	TRBJ1-3	TRBV5-4
AWRGLPGQGFSVNYGYT	TRBJ1-2	TRBV30
AWIRAGFTDTQY	TRBJ2-3	TRBV30
AWRPPGSNIQY	TRBJ2-4	TRBV30
ASSLGASNEQF	TRBJ2-1	TRBV5-1
ASSFGLAGYYTGELF	TRBJ2-2	TRBV7-2
ASTSGLAVLQETQY	TRBJ2-5	TRBV28
ASSSDPPAGGLAKNIQY	TRBJ2-4	TRBV7-6
ASSIRGSGELF	TRBJ2-2	TRBV19
SVEDSSTDTQY	TRBJ2-3	TRBV29-1
ASSRDRVPQPQH	TRBJ1-5	TRBV28
ASTRGQGVSTDTQY	TRBJ2-3	TRBV5-6
ASSSYSAGTRNTGELF	TRBJ2-2	TRBV7-9
ASSRDNGELF	TRBJ2-2	TRBV5-1
ASSVSSGRASGELF	TRBJ2-2	TRBV9
ASTTGSVSSYEQY	TRBJ2-7	TRBV28
ASSYGVGVGTQY	TRBJ2-5	TRBV6-5
SVGQASGNTIY	TRBJ1-3	TRBV29-1
ASSQGAGGTWETQY	TRBJ2-5	TRBV7-7
ASTDRYGYT	TRBJ1-2	TRBV19
ASSEGLQGTEAF	TRBJ1-1	TRBV10-1
ASSPGFISGYEQY	TRBJ2-7	TRBV6-4
ASSPGAGGDYGYT	TRBJ1-2	TRBV4-3
ASSRVGEKLF	TRBJ1-4	TRBV7-2
ASSSLAEGTDTQY	TRBJ2-3	TRBV5-6
ASSLAGGPNTEAF	TRBJ1-1	TRBV7-6
ASSPPGSGEKLF	TRBJ1-4	TRBV18
ASSLSGGHYGYT	TRBJ1-2	TRBV28
ASSFGQGASTIY	TRBJ1-3	TRBV19
ASSFGAGVENIQY	TRBJ2-4	TRBV28
ASSPGSITDTQY	TRBJ2-3	TRBV28
ASSSASGTGVEAF	TRBJ1-1	TRBV5-1
ASSLARASNTEAF	TRBJ1-1	TRBV7-8
ASSLRVYEKLF	TRBJ1-4	TRBV27
ASSYGTGSLRTGELF	TRBJ2-2	TRBV5-1
ASSKMGGSLGYT	TRBJ1-2	TRBV2
ASSLVAGRQETQY	TRBJ2-5	TRBV7-2
ASSDRTGLTRYT	TRBJ1-2	TRBV25-1